Listed below are T cell receptor beta chains from one sample, sequenced in a study of cytomegalovirus exposure and HLA in healthy donors. Profiling relied on immunoSEQ multiplex PCR, and the TCRdb table lists in-frame clones only, not all of them. The table has tens of thousands of clones, about 85% seen once. Sample: PBMCs. The origin of the receptors is a man in his thirties or forties in good health and CMV-seronegative. The CDR3 runs from the conserved cysteine through the conserved F or W. A D gene is named only where the DNA matches it firmly. Clone size, where shown, is once, few, many, or a class for clones that have expanded.

V	J	D	size	DNA	CDR3
TRBV7-9	TRBJ1-5	TRBD1	few	TGTGCCAGCAGCTTAGAGGGGGCTCAGCCCCAGCATTTT	CASSLEGAQPQHF
TRBV7-3	TRBJ1-1	NA	NA	TGTGCCAGCAGCTTAAGGCAGGGCACTGAAGCTTTCTTT	CASSLRQGTEAFF
TRBV7-2	TRBJ1-3	NA	NA	TGTGCCAGCAGCCCCCAGGGCTCTGGAAACACCATATATTTT	CASSPQGSGNTIYF
TRBV2	TRBJ2-7	TRBD1	NA	TGTGCCAGCAGAGACAGGGGTGCTCGGAACGAGCAGTACTTC	CASRDRGARNEQYF
TRBV2	TRBJ1-5	TRBD1	NA	TGTGCCAGCAAAAGTTCGGGACAGGGGGCCGTTCAGCCCCAGCATTTT	CASKSSGQGAVQPQHF
TRBV30	TRBJ1-6	NA	NA	TGTGCCTGGAGTAGCAGCGGGAATTCACCCCTCCACTTT	CAWSSSGNSPLHF
TRBV5-1	TRBJ2-1	TRBD2	NA	TGCGCCAGCAACCGTAGGGGTACTAGCGGGGGGAATGAGCAGTTCTTC	CASNRRGTSGGNEQFF
TRBV7-9	TRBJ1-1	NA	NA	TGTGCCAGCAGCCCACAGGGTACCACTGAAGCTTTCTTT	CASSPQGTTEAFF
TRBV18	TRBJ1-1	TRBD1	NA	TGTGCCAGCTCAGCTACAGGGGGTTCTTCGGTACAAACTGAAGCTTTCTTT	CASSATGGSSVQTEAFF
TRBV5-1	TRBJ2-2	TRBD2	NA	TGCGCCAGCAGCTACAGGGGAGTAGGACTAGCGGGAGGTGCCGGGGAGCTGTTTTTT	CASSYRGVGLAGGAGELFF
TRBV5-4	TRBJ1-1	NA	once	TGTGCCAGCAGCCCCGACCCGGGGGTTACTGAAGCTTTCTTT	CASSPDPGVTEAFF
TRBV4-1	TRBJ1-1	NA	NA	TGCGCCAGCAGCCAATCACGACAGAAGATGAACACTGAAGCTTTCTTT	CASSQSRQKMNTEAFF
TRBV4-2	TRBJ2-7	TRBD1	NA	TGTGCCAGCAGCCATCTAGTAGGACAGGGGGGCGTCTACGAGCAGTACTTC	CASSHLVGQGGVYEQYF
TRBV9	TRBJ2-1	TRBD1	few	TGTGCCAGCAGCGGGACAGGGGCTGAGCAGTTCTTC	CASSGTGAEQFF
TRBV4-1	TRBJ2-1	NA	NA	TGCGCCAGCAGCCAAGATAGAACGTCGGCGGGGACTGAGCAGTTCTTC	CASSQDRTSAGTEQFF
TRBV7-9	TRBJ2-2	TRBD1	NA	TGTGCCAGCAGCCCCCCATGGACAGGGGGAACCGGGGAGCTGTTTTTT	CASSPPWTGGTGELFF
TRBV30	TRBJ1-4	TRBD1	NA	TGTGCCTTGAGATGGGACAGTCTTGTTGAAAAACTGTTTTTT	CALRWDSLVEKLFF
TRBV5-1	TRBJ1-5	NA	NA	TGCGCCAGCAGCTTTGCCGGGGGTCATCAGCCCCAGCATTTT	CASSFAGGHQPQHF
TRBV2	TRBJ1-2	NA	NA	TGTGCCAGCAGTGAACAGGGTATCTATGGCTACACCTTC	CASSEQGIYGYTF
TRBV28	TRBJ2-5	TRBD1	NA	TGTGCCAGCAGTTCTGCCGGGACAGAACCGCAAGAGACCCAGTACTTC	CASSSAGTEPQETQYF
TRBV5-4	TRBJ2-5	TRBD1	NA	TGTGCCAGCAGTTTGAGGGACAGGCAAGAGACCCAGTACTTC	CASSLRDRQETQYF
TRBV20-1	TRBJ1-1	NA	NA	TGCAGTGCTAGACTGCGGGTGGAAGCTTTCTTT	CSARLRVEAFF
TRBV6-1	TRBJ1-3	NA	NA	TGTGCCAGCAGTGAACACGGCCGTTCAGGGAGGTCTGGAAACACCATATATTTT	CASSEHGRSGRSGNTIYF
TRBV11-3	TRBJ1-1	NA	NA	TGTGCCAGCAGCATAGGTAACAGGATGAACACTGAAGCTTTCTTT	CASSIGNRMNTEAFF
TRBV5-1	TRBJ1-1	NA	few	TGCGCCAGCAGCCCGGCGGCGGGGAGCACTGAAGCTTTCTTT	CASSPAAGSTEAFF
TRBV5-6	TRBJ1-2	NA	NA	TGTGCCAGCAGCTCCCAAATAGACCGGGGGGGAGACTATGGCTACACCTTC	CASSSQIDRGGDYGYTF
TRBV7-9	TRBJ2-3	NA	NA	TGTGCCAGCAGCTTAGATATGACTACCACAGATACGCAGTATTTT	CASSLDMTTTDTQYF
TRBV6-4	TRBJ2-3	NA	medium-sized	TGTGCCAGCAGTGACTTAGTCACAGATACGCAGTATTTT	CASSDLVTDTQYF
TRBV9	TRBJ2-5	NA	NA	TGTGCCAGCAGCGTAGGGGGGGGGCATGAGACCCAGTACTTC	CASSVGGGHETQYF
TRBV19	TRBJ2-1	TRBD1	NA	TGTGCCAGTAGTCCTCGGACAGGGCTTACAATGAGAGGGCAGTTCTTC	CASSPRTGLTMRGQFF
TRBV2	TRBJ1-5	NA	NA	TGTGCCAGCAGTGCGATGACCGGGTTTAGCAATCAGCCCCAGCATTTT	CASSAMTGFSNQPQHF
TRBV28	TRBJ1-6	NA	NA	TGTGCCAGCAGTCCGACAGTGTTCGGTTCACCCCTCCACTTT	CASSPTVFGSPLHF
TRBV9	TRBJ2-1	TRBD2	NA	TGTGCCAGCAGCGTAACTAGCGGGGGGGCCGGTGAGCAGTTCTTC	CASSVTSGGAGEQFF
TRBV28	TRBJ1-3	TRBD1	once	TGTGCCAGCAGTTTAAGTCAATTGACAGGGCCCTCTGGAAACACCATATATTTT	CASSLSQLTGPSGNTIYF
TRBV7-9	TRBJ2-3	NA	NA	TGTGCCAGCAGCCGTGACACGGATACGCAGTATTTT	CASSRDTDTQYF
TRBV7-8	TRBJ1-3	NA	NA	TGTGCCAGCAGCTCCCAAGAGGATACTGGAAACACCATATATTTT	CASSSQEDTGNTIYF
TRBV4-2	TRBJ2-2	TRBD2	NA	TGTGCCAGCAGCCCCCTACGAGGCCTAGCGGGAACCGGGGAGCTGTTTTTT	CASSPLRGLAGTGELFF